Shown below are 10 T cell receptor beta chains from a single sample sequenced in a study of response to subunit inactivated influenza vaccine. MiXCR was run by TCRdb on the RT-PCR reads, yielding one entry per CDR3 protein. The sample has under 500,000 distinct CDR3 sequences; about 10% are singletons. The sequencing used PBMCs from blood, collected roughly 47 days after vaccination. These receptors all stem from a man aged 45-65 years who received an inactivated influenza vaccine.

This clonotype was seen at least ten times. The gene calls are TRBV7-9 and TRBJ2-3, with D unresolved. The CDR3 covers 14 residues. V was cut by 3 bases and J by 0 bases, with 7 bases left in between. Germline CDR1 reads SEHNR; CDR2 reads FQNEAQ (reference sequence). This chain's CDR3 is CASSFRPSTDTQYF. In nucleotides, the CDR3 is TGTGCCAGCAGCTTTCGGCCCAGCACAGATACGCAGTATTTT.

This chain uses TRBV12-3 or TRBV12-4 with TRBJ2-3; D not certain. The CDR3 has 12 amino acids. Trimming removed 4 bases at V and 9 bases at J, with 11 bases between. CDR3 DNA: TGTGCCAGCAGTTCCGCCCCCCTAACGCAGTATTTT. Translated, it gives CASSSAPLTQYF.

The CDR3 reads CASTSSPKETQYF. CDR3 sequence (DNA): TGTGCCAGCACCTCCAGCCCTAAAGAGACCCAGTACTTC. The chain has TRBV7-2 and TRBJ2-5; D is unclear. Trimming cost V 7 bases and J 3 bases, with 12 bases left between them. The CDR3 is 13 amino acids. The germline V gene has CDR1 SGHTA and CDR2 FQGNSA.

The chain couples TRBV4-1 to TRBJ1-4; D not certain. The germline gives CDR1 MGHRA, CDR2 YSYEKL. The CDR3 has 17 residues. The V gene lost 1 base and the J gene lost 5 bases, with 17 bases spanning the gap. The CDR3: CASSQVRGNSANEKLFF. The CDR3 DNA is TGCGCCAGCAGCCAAGTGCGCGGGAACTCCGCAAATGAAAAACTGTTTTTT.

This clonotype was seen at least ten times. The V gene is TRBV28, the J gene TRBJ2-4; D gene ambiguous. The CDR3 runs 15 residues. The V and J ends lost 3 bases and 0 bases respectively, with 9 bases between them. Per the germline V gene, CDR1 is MDHEN and CDR2 is SYDVKM. The CDR3 DNA reads TGTGCCAGCAGTTTTGGCGGCGTAGCCAAAAACATTCAGTACTTC. As protein: CASSFGGVAKNIQYF.

CDR3 sequence reads: CASSYRGRSTEAFF. In DNA form, the CDR3 reads TGTGCCAGCAGTTACAGGGGGCGGTCCACTGAAGCTTTCTTT. This chain joins TRBV12-3 or TRBV12-4 and TRBJ1-1; 9 bases match TRBD1. The trim removed 4 bases at V and 4 bases at J, leaving 4 bases unmatched. The CDR3 totals 14 residues.

J is TRBJ2-2 and V is TRBV5-6; D perhaps matches TRBD1 (6 bases). Germline CDR1 and CDR2: SGHDT and YYEEEE. The CDR3 is made up of 18 amino acids. V shed 1 base and J shed 5 bases, with 21 bases lying between them. The CDR3 DNA follows: TGTGCCAGCAGCTTGCAGGGGCTGCGGCCAAAGAGGACCGGGGAGCTGTTTTTT. Translating it yields CASSLQGLRPKRTGELFF.

There are a few counts of this clonotype. The chain couples TRBV9 to TRBJ2-1, with a tentative D call TRBD2 (6 bases). This CDR3 region has 15 residues. Trimming took off 3 bases at V and 5 bases at J, with 15 bases between the two ends. Germline loops: CDR1 SGDLS, CDR2 YYNGEE. CDR3 in DNA: TGTGCCAGCAGCGAGTTAGCGGTACCAGACAATGAGCAGTTCTTC. As protein: CASSELAVPDNEQFF.

This clonotype was recorded a few times. This sequence joins TRBV7-2 and TRBJ2-7; 12 bases are a match to TRBD2. The CDR3 is 15 amino acids. V trimming: 5 bases; J trimming: 5 bases; junction bases outside the gene matches: 7. CDR1 and CDR2 from the germline V gene are SGHTA and FQGNSA. The CDR3 loop reads CASSARTSGVHEQYF. CDR3 nucleotide sequence: TGTGCCAGCAGCGCCAGGACTAGCGGGGTCCACGAGCAGTACTTC.

This clonotype was recorded a few times. In nucleotides, the CDR3 is TGTGCCAGCAGTGGATATGGAGGGAGGGCCCACGAGCAGTACTTC. It encodes CASSGYGGRAHEQYF. The rearrangement uses TRBV25-1 and TRBJ2-7, with TRBD2 identical over 7 bases. Germline values: CDR1 MGHDK, CDR2 SYGVNS. There are 15 residues in the CDR3. V shed 4 bases, J shed 5 bases, and the junction held 11 bases outside the gene matches.